Following are 12 T cell receptor beta chains from one sample sequenced in a study of shared clonotypes between healthy human individuals. The data were produced by immunoSEQ multiplex PCR, yet TCRdb's version contains in-frame clones alone and is incomplete. Of 2,100,000 or so clones listed, 95% were seen once; the top ten hold about 0.13%. The material sequenced was naive CD4+ T cells sorted from blood. The subset was: CD45RA+ positively selected. These receptors originate from a man aged 18-30 years in good health.

This clone was picked up one time. Within the sample, other DNA sequences also encode this same CDR3. This chain joins TRBV30 and TRBJ1-1, with TRBD1 identical over 9 bases. CDR3 length: 13 residues. Trimming removed 2 bases from V and 5 bases from J; junction bases left unmatched: 3. Per germline, CDR1 GTSNPN and CDR2 SVGIG (reference sequence). For the CDR3, the DNA is TGTGCCTGGAGTCCACAGGGGGCGACTGAAGCTTTCTTT. Translation gives CAWSPQGATEAFF.

The chain recombines TRBV5-1 with TRBJ1-1, with 8 bases fitting TRBD1. The CDR3 spans 15 residues. Germline V gene sequence: CDR1 SGHRS, CDR2 YFSETQ. Trimming took 4 bases from V and 5 from J; bases not matched to a gene: 10. CDR3 sequence: CASSTPTGDITEAFF. CDR3 bases: TGCGCCAGCAGCACCCCGACAGGGGATATTACTGAAGCTTTCTTT.

This clone was picked up one time. The chain carries TRBV19 and TRBJ1-6, with 7 nucleotides matching TRBD1. Losses at the gene ends were 3 bases for V and 3 bases for J; bases not matched to a gene: 2. The germline CDR1 and CDR2 sequences are LNHDA and SQIVND (reference sequence). The CDR3 has 15 amino acids. The CDR3: CASSIGTVYNSPLHF. The CDR3 nucleotides are TGTGCCAGTAGTATCGGGACAGTCTATAATTCACCCCTCCACTTT. Variable domain in full (rest from reference TRBV19 and TRBJ1-6): DGGITQSPKYLFRKEGQNVTLSCEQNLNHDAMYWYRQDPGQGLRLIYYSQIVNDFQKGDIAEGYSVSREKKESFPLTVTSAQKNPTAFYLCASSIGTVYNSPLHFGNGTRLTVT.

The chain carries TRBV6-1 and TRBJ1-5; possibly TRBD1 for D (5 bases). CDR3 length equals 15 residues. V dropped 2 bases and J dropped 7 bases, with 15 bases sitting between them. From germline, CDR1 is MNHNS and CDR2 SASEGT. The chain's CDR3 is CASSEWAGRTQPQHF. DNA of the CDR3: TGTGCCAGCAGTGAATGGGCAGGGCGGACGCAGCCCCAGCATTTT.

Regarding this clone: An end of the junction differs from the germline gene, which may be a read error. V is TRBV2 and J is TRBJ2-3; D unresolved. Germline values: CDR1 SNHLY, CDR2 FYNNEI. This CDR3 spans 18 amino acids. CDR3 amino acids: CASRDLGFRYSAPDTQYF. The CDR3, as DNA: TGTGCCAGCCGTGACCTAGGCTTCAGATATTCCGCACCAGATACGCAGTATTTT. The full variable domain, its missing parts supplied by reference TRBV2 and TRBJ2-3, is EPEVTQTPSHQVTQMGQEVILRCVPISNHLYFYWYRQILGQKVEFLVSFYNNEISEKSEIFDDQFSVERPDGSNFTLKIRSTKLEDSAMYFCASRDLGFRYSAPDTQYFGPGTRLTVL.

This chain links TRBV7-2 with TRBJ1-1, with 8 bases aligning to TRBD1. CDR3 length equals 16 residues. Germline trimming cut 2 bases from V and 7 bases from J; bases unmatched to any gene: 12. Germline V gives CDR1 SGHTA, CDR2 FQGNSA. CDR3 sequence (DNA): TGTGCCAGCAGCTTATCTAGGTCAGGGGGCTTCCTTGAAGCTTTCTTT. Residues: CASSLSRSGGFLEAFF.

Only one count was recorded for this clone. V usage is TRBV5-1 and J usage is TRBJ2-5; D unclear. Trimming left V 4 bases short and J 2 bases short, with 21 bases between. Germline V gene data show CDR1 as SGHRS and CDR2 as YFSETQ. The CDR3 is 17 residues long. The CDR3 DNA sequence: TGCGCCAGCAGCCGCTCTACTTTCAGCTCACGGCAAGAGACCCAGTACTTC. This gives the protein CASSRSTFSSRQETQYF.

The rearrangement uses TRBV2 and TRBJ2-2; perhaps TRBD2 as D (6 bases). This CDR3 contains 15 residues. The V and J ends lost 4 bases and 4 bases respectively, with 13 bases between them. Germline V gives CDR1 SNHLY, CDR2 FYNNEI. CDR3 protein: CASSVTRTTTGELFF. As DNA, the CDR3 is TGTGCCAGCAGTGTGACTAGAACAACCACCGGGGAGCTGTTTTTT.

This clone was recorded only once. The chain joins TRBV10-1 to TRBJ2-1; 9 bases align to TRBD1. The V gene end was trimmed by 6 bases and the J gene end by 4 bases; junction bases not matched to a gene: 7. CDR1 is WNHNN and CDR2 is SYGVQD in the germline V gene (reference sequence). CDR3 size: 15 residues. CDR3 amino acids: CASRNDRGKYNEQFF. In DNA, the CDR3 is TGCGCCAGCAGGAACGACAGGGGGAAATACAATGAGCAGTTCTTC.

This clone has a single count. The chain couples TRBV4-3 to TRBJ1-1; possibly TRBD1 for D (6 bases). Trimming cost V 3 bases and J 3 bases, with 8 bases left between them. Germline CDR1 LGHNA, CDR2 YSLEER. This CDR3 is 13 amino acids long. For the CDR3, the DNA is TGCGCCAGCAGCCATACAGGGTACACTGAAGCTTTCTTT. Protein: CASSHTGYTEAFF.

The chain is built from TRBV7-2 and TRBJ2-3; 7 nucleotides align to TRBD2. The V and J ends lost 4 bases and 2 bases, in that order; junction bases with no gene match: 6. Germline CDR1 is SGHTA and CDR2 is FQGNSA. The CDR3 contains 15 residues. For the CDR3, the DNA is TGTGCCAGCAGCTCCGTAGCGGGCCTCACAGATACGCAGTATTTT. Protein sequence: CASSSVAGLTDTQYF.

This chain joins TRBV6-5 and TRBJ1-1; D call uncertain. V was cut by 11 bases and J by 5 bases, with 21 bases left in between. CDR1 is MNHEY, CDR2 SVGAGI, per germline. The CDR3 has 14 residues. The CDR3 region is CAALPSLGRTEAFF. CDR3 DNA: TGTGCCGCCTTACCATCACTCGGGCGTACTGAAGCTTTCTTT.